This T cell receptor beta chain was profiled in a study of T cells in localized non-small cell lung cancer. General study points: Adjacent lung held a median roughly 60 of the top 100 tumor clones.

Germline loops: CDR1 SGHTA, CDR2 FQGTGA. The CDR3 extends over 17 amino acids. Trimming cost V 2 bases and J 0 bases, with 15 bases left between them. The table came from immunoSEQ multiplex PCR; TCRdb's copy has only in-frame clones and leaves some out. The sample has approximately 34,000 clones; roughly 93% are singletons. Concerning this clone: Its matching antigen is unknown.

The J gene is TRBJ2-3, the V gene TRBV7-3, with D perhaps TRBD2 (6 bases). The sequence was collected from a female donor of 60 years or more with stage I lung adenocarcinoma. The specimen comprised peripheral blood, sampled before any cancer treatment. CDR3: CASSLGGGVLSTDTQYF. CDR3 coding DNA: TGTGCCAGCAGCTTAGGGGGAGGAGTGTTGAGCACAGATACGCAGTATTTT.